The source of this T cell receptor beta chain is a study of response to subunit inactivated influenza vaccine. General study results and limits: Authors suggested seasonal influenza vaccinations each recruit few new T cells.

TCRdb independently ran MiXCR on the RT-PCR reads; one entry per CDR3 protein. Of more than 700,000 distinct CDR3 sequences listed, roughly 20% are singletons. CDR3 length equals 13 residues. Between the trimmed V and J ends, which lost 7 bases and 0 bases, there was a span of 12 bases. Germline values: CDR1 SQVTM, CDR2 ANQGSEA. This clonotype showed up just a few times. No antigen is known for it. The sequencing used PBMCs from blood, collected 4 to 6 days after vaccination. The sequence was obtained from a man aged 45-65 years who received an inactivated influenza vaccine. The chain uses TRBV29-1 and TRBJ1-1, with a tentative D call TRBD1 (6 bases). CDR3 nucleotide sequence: TGCAGCGCGGGGGCCACAATGAACACTGAAGCTTTCTTT. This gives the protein CSAGATMNTEAFF.